The following is a T cell receptor beta chain sequence with its context. What it binds is unknown. The method was immunoSEQ multiplex PCR; TCRdb's version includes in-frame clones alone and lacks a portion of them. The sample lists a few thousand clones; less than 95% were seen once. This sample was included in a study of T cell therapy after organ transplantation. Whole-study results and caveats: Reconstitution after therapy seemingly combined transferred and product-undetected endogenous clonotypes. Nonresponders had marked pretherapy clonal expansions and little post-therapy change.

This CDR3 has 14 amino acids. The germline V gene has CDR1 MNHEY and CDR2 SVGAGI. Trimming left V 6 bases short and J 5 bases short, with 13 bases between. The V and J genes are TRBV6-5 and TRBJ1-4, with D maybe TRBD1 (6 bases). This sample comprised CD8+ T cells from blood, obtained before autologous CMV-specific T cell therapy. The clonotype comes from a human patient who had received a solid organ transplant and had CMV disease. CDR3 nucleotides: TGTGCCAGCAGCCCCGGACAGTTGAATGAAAAACTGTTTTTT. Its translation: CASSPGQLNEKLFF.